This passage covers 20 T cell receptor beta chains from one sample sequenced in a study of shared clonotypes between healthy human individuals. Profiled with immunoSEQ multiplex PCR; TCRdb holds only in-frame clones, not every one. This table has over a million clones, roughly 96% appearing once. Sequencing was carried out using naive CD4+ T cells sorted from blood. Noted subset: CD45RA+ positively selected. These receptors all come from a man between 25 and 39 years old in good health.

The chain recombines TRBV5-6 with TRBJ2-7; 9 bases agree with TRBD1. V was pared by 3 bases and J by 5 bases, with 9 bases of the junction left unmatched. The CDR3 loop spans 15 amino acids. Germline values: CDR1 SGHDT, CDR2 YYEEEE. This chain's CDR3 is CASSSTTGGEDEQYF. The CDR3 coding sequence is TGTGCCAGCAGCTCCACGACAGGGGGAGAGGACGAGCAGTACTTC.

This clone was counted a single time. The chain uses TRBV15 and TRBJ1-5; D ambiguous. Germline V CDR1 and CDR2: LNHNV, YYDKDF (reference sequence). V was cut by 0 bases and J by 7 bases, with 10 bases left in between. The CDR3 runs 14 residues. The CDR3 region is CATSREPLSQPQHF. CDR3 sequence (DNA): TGTGCCACCAGCAGAGAGCCTCTTTCGCAGCCCCAGCATTTT.

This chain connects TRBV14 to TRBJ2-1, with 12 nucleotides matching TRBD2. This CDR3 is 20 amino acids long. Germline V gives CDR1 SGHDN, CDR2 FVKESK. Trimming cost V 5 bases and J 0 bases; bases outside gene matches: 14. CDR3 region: CASSRRPGLAGQSSYNEQFF. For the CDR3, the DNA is TGTGCCAGCAGCAGGCGCCCCGGACTAGCGGGACAAAGCTCCTACAATGAGCAGTTCTTC.

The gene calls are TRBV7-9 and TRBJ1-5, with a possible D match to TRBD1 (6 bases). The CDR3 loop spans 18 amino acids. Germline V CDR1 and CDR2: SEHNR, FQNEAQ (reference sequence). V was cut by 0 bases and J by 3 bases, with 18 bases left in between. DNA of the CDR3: TGTGCCAGCAGCTTAGCCCTAGGGACAAACCGCCTCAATCAGCCCCAGCATTTT. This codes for CASSLALGTNRLNQPQHF.

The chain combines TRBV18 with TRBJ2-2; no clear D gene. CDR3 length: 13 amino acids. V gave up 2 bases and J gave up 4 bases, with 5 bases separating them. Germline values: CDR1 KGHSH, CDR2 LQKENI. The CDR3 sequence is CASSPDFTGELFF. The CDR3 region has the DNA TGTGCCAGCTCACCAGACTTCACCGGGGAGCTGTTTTTT.

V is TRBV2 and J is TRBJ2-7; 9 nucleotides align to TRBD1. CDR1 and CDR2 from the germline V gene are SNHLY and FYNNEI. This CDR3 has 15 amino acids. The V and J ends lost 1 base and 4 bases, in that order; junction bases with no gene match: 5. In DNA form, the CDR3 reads TGTGCCAGCAGTGAAGAGGGACAGGGAGAATACGAGCAGTACTTC. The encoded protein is CASSEEGQGEYEQYF.

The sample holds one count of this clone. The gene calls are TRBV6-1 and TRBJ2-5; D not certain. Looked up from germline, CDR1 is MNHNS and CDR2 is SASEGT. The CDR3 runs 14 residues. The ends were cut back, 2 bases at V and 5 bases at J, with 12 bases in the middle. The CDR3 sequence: CASSEMLGLETQYF. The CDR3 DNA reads TGTGCCAGCAGTGAAATGCTAGGTTTGGAGACCCAGTACTTC.

The CDR3 region is CASSLAGTSAGANVLTF. The CDR3 DNA reads as TGTGCCAGCAGCTTAGCAGGGACGTCTGCCGGGGCCAACGTCCTGACTTTC. The chain has TRBV7-6 and TRBJ2-6; D assignment may be TRBD1 or TRBD2 (5 bases each). Germline assignment: CDR1 SGHVS and CDR2 FNYEAQ. This CDR3 spans 17 amino acids. The ends were cut back, 0 bases at V and 4 bases at J, with 13 bases in the middle.

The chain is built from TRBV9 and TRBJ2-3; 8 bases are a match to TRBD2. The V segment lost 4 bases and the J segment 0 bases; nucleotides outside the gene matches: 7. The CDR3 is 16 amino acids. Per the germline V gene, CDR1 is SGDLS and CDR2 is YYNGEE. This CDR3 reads CASSSSLAGSTDTQYF. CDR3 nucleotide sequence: TGTGCCAGCAGCTCCAGCCTAGCGGGTAGCACAGATACGCAGTATTTT.

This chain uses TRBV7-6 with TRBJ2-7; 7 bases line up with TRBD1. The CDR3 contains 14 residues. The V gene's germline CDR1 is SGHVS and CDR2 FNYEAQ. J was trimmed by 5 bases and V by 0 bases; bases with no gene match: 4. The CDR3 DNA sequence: TGTGCCAGCAGCTTAGCGAAAGGGGGCAACGAGCAGTACTTC. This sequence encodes CASSLAKGGNEQYF. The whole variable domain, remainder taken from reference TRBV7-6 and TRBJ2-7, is GAGVSQSPRYKVTKRGQDVALRCDPISGHVSLYWYRQALGQGPEFLTYFNYEAQQDKSGLPNDRFSAERPEGSISTLTIQRTEQRDSAMYRCASSLAKGGNEQYFGPGTRLTVT.

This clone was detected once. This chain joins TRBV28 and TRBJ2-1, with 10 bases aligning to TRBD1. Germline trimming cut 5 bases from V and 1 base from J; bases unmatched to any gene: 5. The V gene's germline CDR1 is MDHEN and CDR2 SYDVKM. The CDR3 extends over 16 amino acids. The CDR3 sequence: CASSGRDRGSYNEQFF. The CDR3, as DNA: TGTGCCAGCAGTGGACGGGACAGGGGATCCTACAATGAGCAGTTCTTC.

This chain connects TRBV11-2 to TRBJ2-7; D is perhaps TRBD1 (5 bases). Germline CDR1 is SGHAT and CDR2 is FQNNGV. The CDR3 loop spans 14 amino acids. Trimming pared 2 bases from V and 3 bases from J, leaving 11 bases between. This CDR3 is CASSLFKDNYEQYF. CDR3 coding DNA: TGTGCCAGCAGCTTATTTAAGGACAACTACGAGCAGTACTTC.

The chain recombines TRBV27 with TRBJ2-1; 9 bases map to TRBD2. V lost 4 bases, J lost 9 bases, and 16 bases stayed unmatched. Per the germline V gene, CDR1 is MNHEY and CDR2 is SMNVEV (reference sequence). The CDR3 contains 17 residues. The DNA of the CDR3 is TGTGCCAGCAGTTCCCCCCCGGGACTAGCCAGACCGGGTGAGCAGTTCTTC. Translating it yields CASSSPPGLARPGEQFF.

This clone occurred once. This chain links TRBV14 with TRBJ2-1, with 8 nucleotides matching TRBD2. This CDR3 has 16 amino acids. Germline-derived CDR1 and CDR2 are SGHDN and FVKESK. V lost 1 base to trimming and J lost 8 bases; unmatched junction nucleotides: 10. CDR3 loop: CASSQAPGLVSDEQFF. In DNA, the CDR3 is TGTGCCAGCAGCCAAGCGCCGGGACTAGTGTCCGATGAGCAGTTCTTC.

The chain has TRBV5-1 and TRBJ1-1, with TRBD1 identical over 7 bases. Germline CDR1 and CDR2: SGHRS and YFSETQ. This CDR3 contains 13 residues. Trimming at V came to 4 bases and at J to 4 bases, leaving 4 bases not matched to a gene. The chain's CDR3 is CASSAGQITEAFF. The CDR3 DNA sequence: TGCGCCAGCAGCGCGGGACAGATCACTGAAGCTTTCTTT.

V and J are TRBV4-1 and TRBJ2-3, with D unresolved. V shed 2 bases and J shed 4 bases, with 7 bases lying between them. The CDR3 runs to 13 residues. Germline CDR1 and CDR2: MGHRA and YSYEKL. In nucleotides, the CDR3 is TGCGCCAGCAGCCAACTAGTAGCAGATACGCAGTATTTT. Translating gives CASSQLVADTQYF.

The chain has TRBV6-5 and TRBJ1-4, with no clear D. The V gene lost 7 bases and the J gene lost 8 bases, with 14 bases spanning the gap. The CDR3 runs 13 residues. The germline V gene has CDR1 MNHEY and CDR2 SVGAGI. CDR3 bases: TGTGCCAGCACCACCCCCAATATAGAAAAACTGTTTTTT. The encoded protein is CASTTPNIEKLFF.

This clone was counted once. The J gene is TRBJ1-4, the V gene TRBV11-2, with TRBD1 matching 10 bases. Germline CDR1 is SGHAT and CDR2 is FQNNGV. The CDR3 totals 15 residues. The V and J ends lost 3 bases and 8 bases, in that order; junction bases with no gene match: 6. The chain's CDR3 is CASSLTTGGQEKLFF. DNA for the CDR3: TGTGCCAGCAGCTTGACGACAGGGGGCCAAGAAAAACTGTTTTTT.

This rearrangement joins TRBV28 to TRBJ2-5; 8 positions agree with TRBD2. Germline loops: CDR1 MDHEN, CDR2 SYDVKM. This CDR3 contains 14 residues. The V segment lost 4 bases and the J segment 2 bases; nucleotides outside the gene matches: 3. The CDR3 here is CASSSAGGQETQYF. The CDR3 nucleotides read TGTGCCAGCAGTTCCGCGGGGGGACAAGAGACCCAGTACTTC.

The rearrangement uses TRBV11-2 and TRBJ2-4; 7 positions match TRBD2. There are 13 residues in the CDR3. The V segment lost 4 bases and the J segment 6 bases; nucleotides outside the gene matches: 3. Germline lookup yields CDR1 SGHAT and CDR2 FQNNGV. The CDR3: CASSSGGLNIQYF. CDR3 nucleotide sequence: TGTGCCAGCAGCTCGGGGGGTTTAAACATTCAGTACTTC.